These 7 T cell receptor beta chains were all obtained from the same sample, sequenced in a study of blood T cell repertoires in COVID-19. Clones were sequenced by immunoSEQ multiplex PCR, and TCRdb holds only the in-frame ones, with some missing. The sample contains fewer than 250,000 clones, more than 70% of which appear only once. The specimen was peripheral blood. The receptors originated from a man aged 45-60 years with active or convalescent COVID-19.

This chain links TRBV4-1 with TRBJ1-1; a weak D match, TRBD1 (5 bases). The CDR3 consists of 14 residues. CDR1 MGHRA and CDR2 YSYEKL come from the germline V gene. V lost 3 bases to trimming and J lost 1 base, with 9 bases between them. The CDR3 DNA is TGCGCCAGCAGCCAGAACAGGCGGAACACTGAAGCTTTCTTT. This gives the protein CASSQNRRNTEAFF.

This chain links TRBV7-6 with TRBJ2-3, with 9 bases fitting TRBD2. With V trimmed by 1 base and J by 7 bases, 15 bases remained unmatched. The germline V gene encodes CDR1 SGHVS and CDR2 FNYEAQ. The CDR3 runs 18 residues. CDR3 residues: CASSLDGLAGSYRNTQYF. The DNA of the CDR3 is TGTGCCAGCAGCTTAGATGGGCTAGCGGGATCGTACCGAAATACGCAGTATTTT.

The J gene is TRBJ1-5, the V gene TRBV11-3, with TRBD1 identical over 8 bases. The J segment lost 2 bases and the V segment lost 1 base, leaving 7 bases of the junction unmatched. Germline V lookup: CDR1 SGHNT, CDR2 YENEEA. This CDR3 region has 17 residues. For the CDR3, the DNA is TGTGCCAGCAGCTTAGTGGGACAGGTCCTTGGCAATCAGCCCCAGCATTTT. Amino acid sequence: CASSLVGQVLGNQPQHF.

This clone appeared a single time. V and J are TRBV4-1 and TRBJ2-1; 9 bases align to TRBD2. CDR3 length equals 16 residues. Unmatched junction bases numbered 9, after V lost 0 bases and J lost 9 bases. CDR1 is MGHRA and CDR2 is YSYEKL in the germline V gene. The CDR3 sequence: CASSQDIPRGGGEQFF. CDR3 DNA: TGCGCCAGCAGCCAAGATATACCGCGGGGGGGTGGTGAGCAGTTCTTC.

The chain is built from TRBV7-9 and TRBJ2-7; 11 nucleotides line up with TRBD2. The CDR3 is 16 amino acids. Looked up from germline, CDR1 is SEHNR and CDR2 is FQNEAQ (reference sequence). J lost 2 bases, V lost 3 bases, and 6 bases had no gene match. Here the CDR3 DNA reads TGTGCCAGCAGCTTTGCTACTAGCGGGGGACCCTACGAGCAGTACTTC. It specifies CASSFATSGGPYEQYF.

J is TRBJ1-2 and V is TRBV28; 7 nucleotides agree with TRBD1. V was pared by 5 bases and J by 2 bases, with 8 bases of the junction left unmatched. The CDR3 sequence is 15 residues long. CDR1 and CDR2 (germline): MDHEN, SYDVKM. The CDR3 is CASSPIAQGNYGYTF. For the CDR3, the DNA is TGTGCCAGCAGTCCGATTGCACAGGGGAACTATGGCTACACCTTC.

CDR3 sequence: CASSLAAGHTDTQYF. The CDR3 DNA follows: TGTGCCAGCAGCTTGGCAGCGGGGCACACAGATACGCAGTATTTT. The chain combines TRBV5-8 with TRBJ2-3, with TRBD2 matching over 7 bases. The length of the CDR3 is 15 residues. The trim removed 0 bases at V and 2 bases at J, leaving 3 bases unmatched. CDR1 is SGHTS, CDR2 YDEGEE, per germline. The full variable domain, with the rest looked up from reference TRBV5-8 and TRBJ2-3, is EAGVTQSPTHLIKTRGQQATLRCSPISGHTSVYWYQQALGLGLQFLLWYDEGEERNRGNFPPRFSGRQFPNYSSELNVNALELEDSALYLCASSLAAGHTDTQYFGPGTRLTVL.